Following are 18 T cell receptor beta chains from one sample sequenced in a study of blood T cell repertoires in COVID-19. Produced via immunoSEQ multiplex PCR; TCRdb's table is partial and in-frame only. This table holds approximately 190,000 clones, about four fifths found once. The specimen was peripheral blood. These TCRs come from a man between 60 and 70 years old with acute or convalescent COVID-19.

V gene TRBV27 combines with J gene TRBJ1-2, with 9 bases fitting TRBD1. CDR1 is MNHEY and CDR2 is SMNVEV in the germline V gene (reference sequence). V lost 2 bases and J lost 8; bases outside the gene matches: 6. This CDR3 is built from 14 residues. CDR3 in amino acids: CASSLTGQGGGYTF. The CDR3 DNA reads TGTGCCAGCAGTTTAACGGGACAGGGAGGCGGCTACACCTTC.

About this clone itself: An end of the junction differs from the germline gene, which may be a read error. This chain's CDR3 is CATSETLRGQRDEKLFF. The CDR3 coding sequence is TGTGCCACCAGTGAGACTCTAAGGGGGCAACGGGATGAAAAACTGTTTTTT. This chain uses TRBV10-3 with TRBJ1-4; 7 bases agree with TRBD1. The CDR3 totals 17 residues. Germline CDR1 ENHRY, CDR2 SYGVKD.

The chain is built from TRBV6-5 and TRBJ2-4; TRBD2 might be the D (6 bases). The CDR3 is made up of 15 amino acids. Trimming cost V 8 bases and J 4 bases, with 18 bases left between them. Germline CDR1 and CDR2: MNHEY and SVGAGI. The CDR3 sequence is CASSRRASNKNIQYF. In DNA, the CDR3 is TGTGCCAGCTCCAGGAGGGCCTCCAATAAAAACATTCAGTACTTC.

The chain joins TRBV11-2 to TRBJ2-7, with 11 bases identical to TRBD2. V lost 3 bases to trimming and J lost 4 bases; unmatched junction nucleotides: 2. Germline CDR1 is SGHAT and CDR2 is FQNNGV. This CDR3 contains 14 residues. CDR3 in amino acids: CASSFGTSGYEQYF. CDR3 DNA: TGTGCCAGCAGCTTCGGGACTAGCGGTTACGAGCAGTACTTC.

The CDR3 DNA follows: TGTGCTAGTGGTTTGAGGCTAGCGGGAGCTTGGGAGACCCAGTACTTC. Translation: CASGLRLAGAWETQYF. The chain carries TRBV12-5 and TRBJ2-5, with 10 nucleotides matching TRBD2. CDR3 length: 16 residues. Losses at the gene ends were 2 bases for V and 5 bases for J; bases not matched to a gene: 8. Germline V gives CDR1 LGHNT, CDR2 FRNRAP.

The chain carries TRBV7-3 and TRBJ2-2; D perhaps matches TRBD2 (5 bases). This CDR3 has 16 residues. The germline V gene encodes CDR1 SGHTA and CDR2 FQGTGA. V lost 5 bases and J lost 0, with 13 bases in between. The CDR3 is CASSPPGGSNTGELFF. The CDR3 DNA reads as TGTGCCAGCAGCCCCCCGGGCGGGTCGAACACCGGGGAGCTGTTTTTT.

The chain is built from TRBV5-1 and TRBJ2-3; 7 nucleotides match TRBD1. There are 17 residues in the CDR3. The germline V gene has CDR1 SGHRS and CDR2 YFSETQ. Germline trimming cut 5 bases from V and 1 base from J; bases unmatched to any gene: 13. In nucleotides, the CDR3 is TGCGCCAGCAGGACCCAGGGGGTGGATCGAGGCACAGATACGCAGTATTTT. As protein: CASRTQGVDRGTDTQYF.

The chain recombines TRBV5-1 with TRBJ2-3, with D possibly TRBD2 on 5 matching bases. Germline CDR1 SGHRS, CDR2 YFSETQ. This CDR3 region has 15 residues. The V and J ends lost 0 bases and 2 bases respectively, with 10 bases between them. DNA for the CDR3: TGCGCCAGCAGCTTGGCCCAGCGGAACACAGATACGCAGTATTTT. This sequence encodes CASSLAQRNTDTQYF.

The J gene is TRBJ1-5, the V gene TRBV6-8; D may be TRBD1 (5 bases). The germline V gene has CDR1 MNHGY and CDR2 SAAAGT. The CDR3 runs 12 residues. With 8 bases removed from V and 7 bases from J, the gap between germline ends came to 12 bases. The CDR3 DNA reads TGTGCCAGCGGGGGGTCTCGACAGCCCCAGCATTTT. Protein: CASGGSRQPQHF.

This clone was recorded a few times. The chain uses TRBV7-3 and TRBJ2-1; TRBD2 aligns across 7 bases. Germline loops: CDR1 SGHTA, CDR2 FQGTGA. The junction had 9 bases not matched to a gene; V was cut back by 3 bases and J by 4 bases. CDR3 length: 16 residues. As DNA, the CDR3 is TGTGCCAGCAGCTTGGGTTCGGCTAGCGGATACAATGAGCAGTTCTTC. This gives the protein CASSLGSASGYNEQFF.

V usage is TRBV6-2 or TRBV6-3 and J usage is TRBJ2-3; TRBD1 is a possible D gene (5 bases). This CDR3 is built from 14 residues. Germline CDR1 reads MNHEY; CDR2 reads SVGEGT. Trimming took off 5 bases at V and 2 bases at J, with 11 bases between the two ends. CDR3 nucleotides: TGTGCCAGCAGTAAGGGGCAGGTCACAGATACGCAGTATTTT. It yields the protein CASSKGQVTDTQYF.

This rearrangement joins TRBV4-1 to TRBJ1-2; TRBD1 agrees at 8 bases. The CDR3 is 14 amino acids. V was clipped by 2 bases and J by 6 bases; unmatched bases: 5. CDR1 and CDR2 from the germline V gene are MGHRA and YSYEKL. CDR3 loop: CASSQSGGLDGYTF. As DNA, the CDR3 is TGCGCCAGCAGCCAATCAGGGGGCTTGGATGGCTACACCTTC.

In its sample, this clone was seen a few times. The chain has TRBV7-9 and TRBJ1-2, with 8 bases fitting TRBD1. V gave up 6 bases and J gave up 4 bases; unmatched junction bases: 1. This CDR3 is built from 12 residues. Looked up from germline, CDR1 is SEHNR and CDR2 is FQNEAQ (reference sequence). The CDR3 bases are TGTGCCAGCAGTGACAGGGGCTATGGCTACACCTTC. Translated, it gives CASSDRGYGYTF.

The V and J genes are TRBV5-4 and TRBJ1-2; tentative D call: TRBD1 (6 bases). V was cut by 6 bases and J by 2 bases, with 17 bases left in between. The CDR3 covers 15 residues. Germline V lookup: CDR1 SGHNT, CDR2 YYREEE (reference sequence). The CDR3 spells CASTALGGANYGYTF. DNA for the CDR3: TGTGCCAGCACTGCGTTAGGGGGGGCGAACTATGGCTACACCTTC.

The V call is TRBV6-6, the J call TRBJ1-2; 7 bases are a match to TRBD1. There are 15 residues in the CDR3. The junction had 9 bases not matched to a gene; V was cut back by 0 bases and J by 8 bases. CDR1 and CDR2 from the germline V gene are MNHNY and SVGAGI (reference sequence). CDR3 in amino acids: CASSYSLRQGEGYTF. CDR3 DNA: TGTGCCAGCAGTTACTCCCTGCGACAGGGAGAGGGCTACACCTTC.

This clone occurred a few times. This chain uses TRBV13 with TRBJ2-1; 8 bases are a match to TRBD2. Germline V gene lookup returns CDR1 PRHDT and CDR2 FYEKMQ (reference sequence). The CDR3 is 13 residues long. The junction had 3 bases not matched to a gene; V was cut back by 5 bases and J by 6 bases. CDR3 nucleotide sequence: TGTGCCAGCAGCGGGACTAGTAGCAATGAGCAGTTCTTC. Translated: CASSGTSSNEQFF.

The V call is TRBV30, the J call TRBJ2-1; 9 positions agree with TRBD2. This CDR3 spans 13 amino acids. Germline lookup yields CDR1 GTSNPN and CDR2 SVGIG (reference sequence). After removal of 3 bases from V and 4 bases from J, the junction contained 1 base not matched to a gene. The CDR3 loop reads CAWRAGGYNEQFF. The CDR3 nucleotides are TGTGCCTGGAGGGCGGGAGGGTACAATGAGCAGTTCTTC.

This clone was counted between two and nine times. The V and J genes are TRBV28 and TRBJ2-7; 7 nucleotides match TRBD2. The V segment lost 6 bases and the J segment 4 bases; nucleotides outside the gene matches: 15. The germline V gene encodes CDR1 MDHEN and CDR2 SYDVKM. The CDR3 runs to 16 residues. In DNA form, the CDR3 reads TGTGCCAGCAGCTTGACCTTCGCCACTAGCGAGTACGAGCAGTACTTC. This encodes CASSLTFATSEYEQYF.